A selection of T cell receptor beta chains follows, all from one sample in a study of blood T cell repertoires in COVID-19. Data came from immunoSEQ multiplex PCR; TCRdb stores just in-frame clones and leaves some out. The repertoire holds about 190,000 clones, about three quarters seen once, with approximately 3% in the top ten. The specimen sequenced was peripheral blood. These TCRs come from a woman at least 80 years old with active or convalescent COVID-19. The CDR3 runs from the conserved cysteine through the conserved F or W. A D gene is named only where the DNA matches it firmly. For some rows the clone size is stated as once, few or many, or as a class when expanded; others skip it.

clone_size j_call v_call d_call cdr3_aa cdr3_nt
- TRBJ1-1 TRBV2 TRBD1 CASSEARTGNTEAFF TGTGCCAGCAGTGAAGCACGGACAGGGAACACTGAAGCTTTCTTT
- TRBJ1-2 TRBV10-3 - CAISEGQLHYGYTF TGTGCCATCAGTGAGGGACAGCTACACTATGGCTACACCTTC
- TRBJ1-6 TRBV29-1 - CSVAEDGGSPLHF TGCAGCGTTGCGGAGGACGGTGGTTCACCCCTCCACTTT
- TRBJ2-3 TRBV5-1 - CASNLAGGTDTQYF TGCGCCAGCAATTTGGCAGGGGGCACAGATACGCAGTATTTT
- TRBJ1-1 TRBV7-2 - CASSLTRANTEAFF TGTGCCAGCAGCTTAACCAGGGCGAACACTGAAGCTTTCTTT
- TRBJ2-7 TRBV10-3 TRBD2 CAISGGGPTNYEQYF TGTGCCATCAGTGGGGGAGGGCCGACGAACTACGAGCAGTACTTC
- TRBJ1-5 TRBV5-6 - CASSLRQSGQPQHF TGTGCCAGCAGCTTGAGACAGTCCGGTCAGCCCCAGCATTTT
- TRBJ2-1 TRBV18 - CASSPFSGRYNEQFF TGTGCCAGCTCACCCTTTAGCGGCAGATACAATGAGCAGTTCTTC
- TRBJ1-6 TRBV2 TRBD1 CASYYRGIDSPLHF TGTGCCAGCTACTACAGGGGGATCGATTCACCCCTCCACTTT
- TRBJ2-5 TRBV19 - CASSSRGETQYF TGTGCCAGTAGTAGCCGGGGTGAGACCCAGTACTTC
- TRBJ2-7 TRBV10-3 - CAIKTQGSYEQYF TGTGCCATCAAGACCCAGGGATCCTACGAGCAGTACTTC
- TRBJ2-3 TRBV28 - CASRPTRTDTQYF TGTGCCAGCAGACCGACTAGGACAGATACGCAGTATTTT
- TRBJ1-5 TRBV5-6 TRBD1 CASSHAGQKNQPQHF TGTGCCAGCAGCCATGCGGGACAGAAAAATCAGCCCCAGCATTTT
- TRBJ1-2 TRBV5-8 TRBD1 CASSLAGTGTNYGYTF TGTGCCAGCAGCTTGGCTGGGACAGGAACTAACTATGGCTACACCTTC
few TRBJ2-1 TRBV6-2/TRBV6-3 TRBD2 CASSSVAGARYEQFF TGTGCCAGCAGTTCAGTAGCGGGGGCTAGGTATGAGCAGTTCTTC
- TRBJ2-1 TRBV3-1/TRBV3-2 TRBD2 CASSQAGGPNEQFF TGTGCCAGCAGCCAAGCGGGGGGGCCCAATGAGCAGTTCTTC
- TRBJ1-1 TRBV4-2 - CASSQEGGTEAFF TGTGCCAGCAGCCAAGAAGGGGGCACTGAAGCTTTCTTT
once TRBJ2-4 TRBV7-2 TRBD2 CASTWDSGSGIQYF TGTGCCAGCACCTGGGATAGCGGGTCCGGGATTCAGTACTTC
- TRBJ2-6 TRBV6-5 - CASSRPGANVLTF TGTGCCAGCTCCCGTCCTGGGGCCAACGTCCTGACTTTC
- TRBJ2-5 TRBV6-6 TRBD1 CASSRTGTGGNGVQETQYF TGTGCCAGCAGTCGGACCGGGACAGGGGGTAATGGAGTACAAGAGACCCAGTACTTC
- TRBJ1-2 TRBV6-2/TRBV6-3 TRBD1 CASSYRLQGAHGYTF TGTGCCAGCAGTTACCGATTACAGGGGGCGCATGGCTACACCTTC
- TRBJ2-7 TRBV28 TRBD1 CASSAPGQQTYEQYF TGTGCCAGCAGTGCCCCGGGACAGCAAACCTACGAGCAGTACTTC
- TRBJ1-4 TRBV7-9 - CASSLKDSTNEKLFF TGTGCCAGCAGCTTGAAAGACTCAACTAATGAAAAACTGTTTTTT
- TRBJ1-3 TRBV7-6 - CASSLVAGTPYSGNTIYF TGTGCCAGCAGCTTAGTCGCCGGGACACCTTACTCTGGAAACACCATATATTTT
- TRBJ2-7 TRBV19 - CASSQTSSYEQYF TGTGCCAGTAGTCAAACCAGCTCCTACGAGCAGTACTTC
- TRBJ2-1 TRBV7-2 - CASSFSGAHNEQFF TGTGCCAGCAGCTTTTCCGGTGCCCACAATGAGCAGTTCTTC
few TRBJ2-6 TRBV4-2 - CASSQGRGSGANVLTF TGTGCCAGCAGCCAGGGGCGTGGCTCTGGGGCCAACGTCCTGACTTTC
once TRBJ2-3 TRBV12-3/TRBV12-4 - CASSFRGEQYF TGTGCCAGCAGTTTCCGGGGAGAGCAGTATTTT
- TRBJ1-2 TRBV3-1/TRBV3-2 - CASSQALWGRGFGYTF TGTGCCAGCAGCCAAGCCTTATGGGGCAGGGGTTTTGGCTACACCTTC
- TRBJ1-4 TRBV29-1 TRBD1 CSAGTGTNEKLFF TGCAGCGCAGGGACAGGTACAAATGAAAAACTGTTTTTT
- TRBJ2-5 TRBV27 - CASSLSTGYRETQYF TGTGCCAGCAGTTTATCAACAGGGTATAGGGAGACCCAGTACTTC
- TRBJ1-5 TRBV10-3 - CAISESTRGDRPQHF TGTGCCATCAGTGAGTCGACAAGGGGCGATCGGCCCCAGCATTTT
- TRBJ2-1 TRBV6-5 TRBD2 CASSYGFAGGLGEQFF TGTGCCAGCAGTTATGGTTTTGCGGGGGGACTTGGTGAGCAGTTCTTC
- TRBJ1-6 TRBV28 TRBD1 CASSPTKRTGAVHNSPLHF TGTGCCAGCAGTCCAACGAAAAGAACAGGGGCTGTCCATAATTCACCCCTCCACTTT
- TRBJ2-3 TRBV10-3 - CAISEVEGTDTQYF TGTGCCATCAGTGAGGTTGAGGGCACAGATACGCAGTATTTT
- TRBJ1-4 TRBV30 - CAWRGEGNEKLFF TGTGCCTGGAGGGGGGAGGGTAATGAAAAACTGTTTTTT
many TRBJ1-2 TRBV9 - CASSVFLGDGYTF TGTGCCAGCAGCGTATTTTTAGGGGATGGCTACACCTTC
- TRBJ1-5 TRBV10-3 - CAISVREVEQPQHF TGTGCCATCAGTGTCAGGGAGGTGGAGCAGCCCCAGCATTTT
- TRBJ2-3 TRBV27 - CASSRRVPDLTDTQYF TGTGCCAGCAGTCGCAGGGTCCCAGACCTCACAGATACGCAGTATTTT
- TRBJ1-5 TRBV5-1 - CASSLTGFNQPQHF TGCGCCAGCAGCTTGACAGGGTTTAATCAGCCCCAGCATTTT
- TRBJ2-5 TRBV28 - CASSLLDRYQETQYF TGTGCCAGCAGCCTCCTCGACAGATACCAAGAGACCCAGTACTTC
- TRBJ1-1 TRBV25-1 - CASGQSYEAFF TGTGCCAGCGGACAGAGTTATGAAGCTTTCTTT
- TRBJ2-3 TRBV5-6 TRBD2 CASSPGGLAGGLGTDTQYF TGTGCCAGCAGCCCCGGTGGACTAGCGGGGGGCCTGGGTACAGATACGCAGTATTTT
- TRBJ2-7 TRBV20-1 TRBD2 CSASKTSASYEQYF TGCAGTGCTAGTAAGACTAGCGCCTCCTACGAGCAGTACTTC
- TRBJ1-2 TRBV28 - CASNTRDNLNYGYTF TGTGCCAGCAATACGAGGGACAACCTTAACTATGGCTACACCTTC
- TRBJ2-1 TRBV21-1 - CASSNRTGGAYNEQFF TGTGCCAGCAGCAACCGAACTGGGGGCGCGTACAATGAGCAGTTCTTC
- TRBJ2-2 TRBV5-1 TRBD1 CASSSGTGNTGELFF TGCGCCAGCAGCTCCGGGACAGGTAACACCGGGGAGCTGTTTTTT
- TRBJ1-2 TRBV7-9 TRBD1 CASSELGTGGGYGYTF TGTGCCAGCAGTGAATTGGGGACAGGGGGCGGCTATGGCTACACCTTC
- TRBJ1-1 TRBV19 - CASRSPSGNTEAFF TGTGCCAGTAGGTCCCCTAGTGGGAACACTGAAGCTTTCTTT
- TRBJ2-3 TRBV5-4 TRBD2 CASRTTSGGTLTDTQYF TGTGCCAGCAGGACGACTAGCGGGGGGACGCTCACAGATACGCAGTATTTT
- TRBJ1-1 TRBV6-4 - CASTSRGVNTEAFF TGTGCCAGCACTTCCAGGGGTGTGAACACTGAAGCTTTCTTT
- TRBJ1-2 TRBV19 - CASSIQGLVYGYTF TGTGCCAGTAGTATCCAGGGCCTGGTCTATGGCTACACCTTC
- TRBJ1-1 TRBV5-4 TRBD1 CASSPRDRGDTEAFF TGTGCCAGCAGCCCCCGGGACAGGGGAGACACTGAAGCTTTCTTT
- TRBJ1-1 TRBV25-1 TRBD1 CASSADRAEAFF TGTGCCAGCAGTGCGGACAGGGCGGAAGCTTTCTTT
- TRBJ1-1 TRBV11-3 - CASSSRVNTEAFF TGTGCCAGCAGCTCCCGTGTCAACACTGAAGCTTTCTTT
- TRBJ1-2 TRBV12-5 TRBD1 CASGPGGTGVSTIYGYTF TGTGCTAGTGGTCCAGGTGGGACAGGGGTATCGACTATCTATGGCTACACCTTC
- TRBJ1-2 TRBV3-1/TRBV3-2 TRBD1 CASSRTWTGPYGYTF TGTGCCAGCAGCCGTACGTGGACAGGTCCCTATGGCTACACCTTC